The 10 T cell receptor beta chains below come from one sample, sequenced in a study of cytomegalovirus exposure and HLA in healthy donors. The protocol was immunoSEQ multiplex PCR, while the TCRdb copy is restricted to in-frame clones and leaves out a portion. Found here are hundreds of thousands of clones, approximately 80% of them singletons; the top ten hold about 14%. Sequences were obtained from PBMCs. These receptors all come from a woman in her 30s in good health and CMV-seropositive.

The chain has TRBV6-6 and TRBJ1-1; D may be TRBD1 (6 bases). Germline assignment: CDR1 MNHNY and CDR2 SVGAGI (reference sequence). Trimming left V 2 bases short and J 7 bases short, with 14 bases between. This CDR3 is built from 14 residues. The CDR3 loop reads CASSYGGTINEAFF. The DNA of the CDR3 is TGTGCCAGCAGTTACGGCGGGACAATCAATGAAGCTTTCTTT.

The rearrangement uses TRBV30 and TRBJ2-1; 10 bases match TRBD2. The CDR3 sequence is 13 residues long. J was trimmed by 3 bases and V by 5 bases; bases with no gene match: 1. Germline V lookup: CDR1 GTSNPN, CDR2 SVGIG (reference sequence). The CDR3 here is CAWGTSDYNEQFF. The CDR3 nucleotides read TGTGCCTGGGGGACTAGCGACTACAATGAGCAGTTCTTC.

V is TRBV7-3 and J is TRBJ2-5; a weak D match, TRBD2 (6 bases). Trimming cost V 5 bases and J 4 bases, with 17 bases left between them. The CDR3 length is 15 residues. Germline V lookup: CDR1 SGHTA, CDR2 FQGTGA. The CDR3 bases are TGTGCCAGCAGCCTGGGACTCGCATACGGAGAGACCCAGTACTTC. Its translation is CASSLGLAYGETQYF.

This chain links TRBV27 with TRBJ2-6; D is unresolved. This CDR3 contains 16 residues. Trimming stripped 1 base from V and 0 bases from J, with 7 bases between. CDR1 is MNHEY, CDR2 SMNVEV, per germline (reference sequence). CDR3 bases: TGTGCCAGCAGTTTATTTTACAGCTCTGGGGCCAACGTCCTGACTTTC. Protein: CASSLFYSSGANVLTF.

The chain uses TRBV6-5 and TRBJ1-2, with unresolved D. V was pared by 2 bases and J by 8 bases, with 21 bases between. CDR3 size: 16 residues. Germline CDR1 is MNHEY and CDR2 is SVGAGI. This CDR3 reads CASSYGFRAGSGGYTF. The CDR3 region has the DNA TGTGCCAGCAGTTACGGGTTTAGGGCCGGTTCCGGGGGCTACACCTTC.

CDR3 coding DNA: TGTGCCAGCAACCCTCTAGCGGGAGAGTACAATGAGCAGTTCTTC. Its translation is CASNPLAGEYNEQFF. The chain joins TRBV27 to TRBJ2-1; 10 bases fit TRBD2. V shed 7 bases, J shed 4 bases, and the junction held 7 bases outside the gene matches. CDR3 length: 15 residues. Germline values: CDR1 MNHEY, CDR2 SMNVEV (reference sequence).

Of note for this clone: Since a much larger clone is just one base distant, this may be a read error. The chain joins TRBV18 to TRBJ2-5; D unclear. Trimming pared 1 base from V and 3 bases from J, leaving 0 bases between. The CDR3 length is 11 residues. CDR1 and CDR2 (germline): KGHSH, LQKENI. CDR3 loop: CASSPQETQYF. Written as DNA, the CDR3 is TGTGCCAGCTCACCACAAGAGACCCAGTACTTC.

The chain employs TRBV4-2 and TRBJ2-1; 8 bases line up with TRBD1. This CDR3 has 16 residues. V shed 4 bases, J shed 2 bases, and the junction held 7 bases outside the gene matches. CDR1 is LGHNA, CDR2 YNFKEQ, per germline. CDR3 nucleotide sequence: TGTGCCAGCAGCCCACGAGACAGGGGAACCTACAATGAGCAGTTCTTC. Translation gives CASSPRDRGTYNEQFF.

The V call is TRBV7-9, the J call TRBJ1-1, with D uncertain. CDR3 length equals 12 residues. Germline V CDR1 and CDR2: SEHNR, FQNEAQ (reference sequence). V lost 0 bases, J lost 6 bases, and 5 bases lay in between. CDR3 DNA: TGTGCCAGCAGCTTAGCGGGGTCTGAAGCTTTCTTT. This encodes CASSLAGSEAFF.

This clone was observed a few times. V is TRBV11-3 and J is TRBJ1-2, with D hard to call. V lost 6 bases and J 4 bases, leaving 12 bases between the germline ends. The CDR3 is 13 residues long. Germline assignment: CDR1 SGHNT and CDR2 YENEEA. CDR3 loop: CASRGVGGYGYTF. The CDR3 DNA reads as TGTGCCAGCAGAGGTGTTGGTGGCTATGGCTACACCTTC.